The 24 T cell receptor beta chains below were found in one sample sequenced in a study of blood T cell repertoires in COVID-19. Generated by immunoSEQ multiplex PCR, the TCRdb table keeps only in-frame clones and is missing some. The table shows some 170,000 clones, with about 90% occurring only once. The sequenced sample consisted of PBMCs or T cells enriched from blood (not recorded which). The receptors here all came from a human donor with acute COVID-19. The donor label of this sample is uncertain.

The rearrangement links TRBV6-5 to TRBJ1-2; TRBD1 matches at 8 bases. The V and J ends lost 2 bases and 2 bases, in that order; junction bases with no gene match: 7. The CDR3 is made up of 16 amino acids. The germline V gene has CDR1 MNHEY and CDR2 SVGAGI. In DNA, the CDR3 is TGTGCCAGCAGTTACGGGCAGGGGGCTTACAACTATGGCTACACCTTC. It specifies CASSYGQGAYNYGYTF.

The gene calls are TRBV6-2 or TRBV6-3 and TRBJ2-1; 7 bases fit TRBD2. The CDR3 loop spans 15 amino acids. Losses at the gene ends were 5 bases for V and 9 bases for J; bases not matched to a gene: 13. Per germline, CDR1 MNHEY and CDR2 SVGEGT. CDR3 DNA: TGTGCCAGCAGTCTGCTTGAGTCGGGGAGGGGTGAGCAGTTCTTC. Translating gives CASSLLESGRGEQFF.

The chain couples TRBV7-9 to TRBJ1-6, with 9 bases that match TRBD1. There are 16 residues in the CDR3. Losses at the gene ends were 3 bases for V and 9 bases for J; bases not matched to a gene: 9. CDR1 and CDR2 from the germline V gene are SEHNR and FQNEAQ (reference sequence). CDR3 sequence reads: CASSLGQGIRASPLHF. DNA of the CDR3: TGTGCCAGCAGCTTGGGACAGGGTATTCGGGCTTCACCCCTCCACTTT.

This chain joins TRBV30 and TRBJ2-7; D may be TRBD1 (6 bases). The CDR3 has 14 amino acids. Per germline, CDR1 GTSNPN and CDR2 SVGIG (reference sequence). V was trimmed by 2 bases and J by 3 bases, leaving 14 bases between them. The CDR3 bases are TGTGCCTGGAGTATGGGGGCAGGGAACTACGAGCAGTACTTC. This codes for CAWSMGAGNYEQYF.

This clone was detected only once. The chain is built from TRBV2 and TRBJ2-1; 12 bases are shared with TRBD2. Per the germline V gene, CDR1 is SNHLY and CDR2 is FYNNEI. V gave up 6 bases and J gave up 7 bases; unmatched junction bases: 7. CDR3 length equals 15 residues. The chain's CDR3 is CASSPLAGGPNEQFF. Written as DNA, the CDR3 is TGTGCCAGCAGCCCGCTAGCGGGGGGGCCGAATGAGCAGTTCTTC. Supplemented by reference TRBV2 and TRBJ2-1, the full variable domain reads EPEVTQTPSHQVTQMGQEVILRCVPISNHLYFYWYRQILGQKVEFLVSFYNNEISEKSEIFDDQFSVERPDGSNFTLKIRSTKLEDSAMYFCASSPLAGGPNEQFFGPGTRLTVL.

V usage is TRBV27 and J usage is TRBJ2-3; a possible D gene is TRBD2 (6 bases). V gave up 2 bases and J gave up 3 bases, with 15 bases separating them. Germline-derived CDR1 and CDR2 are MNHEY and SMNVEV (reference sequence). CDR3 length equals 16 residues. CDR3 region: CASSLRVRGGTDTQYF. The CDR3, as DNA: TGTGCCAGCAGTTTACGGGTGAGGGGAGGTACAGATACGCAGTATTTT.

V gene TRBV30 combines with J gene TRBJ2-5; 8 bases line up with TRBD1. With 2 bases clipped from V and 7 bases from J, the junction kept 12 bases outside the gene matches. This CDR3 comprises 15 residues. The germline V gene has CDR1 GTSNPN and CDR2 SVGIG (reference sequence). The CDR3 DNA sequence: TGTGCCTGGAGTATTGGACAGGGAGGTGACGGGACCCAGTACTTC. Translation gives CAWSIGQGGDGTQYF.

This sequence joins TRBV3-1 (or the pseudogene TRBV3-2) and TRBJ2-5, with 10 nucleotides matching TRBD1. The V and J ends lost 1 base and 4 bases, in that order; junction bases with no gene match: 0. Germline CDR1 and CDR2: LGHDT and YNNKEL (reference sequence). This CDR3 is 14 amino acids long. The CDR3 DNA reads TGTGCCAGCAGCCAAGGGACAGGGGGAGAGACCCAGTACTTC. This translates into CASSQGTGGETQYF.

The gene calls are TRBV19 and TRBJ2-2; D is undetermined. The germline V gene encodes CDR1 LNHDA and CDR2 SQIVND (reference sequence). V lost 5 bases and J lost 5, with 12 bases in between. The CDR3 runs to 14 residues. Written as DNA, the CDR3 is TGTGCCAGTAGTCCCTCGGGTCTAACCGGGGAGCTGTTTTTT. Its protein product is CASSPSGLTGELFF.

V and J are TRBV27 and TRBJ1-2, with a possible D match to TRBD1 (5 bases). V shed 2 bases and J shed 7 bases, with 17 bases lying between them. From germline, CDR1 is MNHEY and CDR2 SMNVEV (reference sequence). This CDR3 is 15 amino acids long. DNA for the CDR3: TGTGCCAGCAGTTTAAGCGGGGGACCCTCTGGTGGCTACACCTTC. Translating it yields CASSLSGGPSGGYTF.

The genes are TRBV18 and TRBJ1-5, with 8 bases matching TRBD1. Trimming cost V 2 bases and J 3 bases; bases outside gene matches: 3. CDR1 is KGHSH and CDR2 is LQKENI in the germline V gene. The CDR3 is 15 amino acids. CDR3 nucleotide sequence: TGTGCCAGCTCACCAAACAGGGGGAACAATCAGCCCCAGCATTTT. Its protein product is CASSPNRGNNQPQHF.

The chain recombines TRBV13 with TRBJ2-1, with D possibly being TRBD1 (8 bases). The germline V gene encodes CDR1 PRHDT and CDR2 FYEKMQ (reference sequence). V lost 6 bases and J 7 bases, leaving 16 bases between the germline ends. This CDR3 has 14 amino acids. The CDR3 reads CASRRQGRGNEQFF. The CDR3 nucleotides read TGTGCCAGCAGGCGACAGGGGAGGGGAAATGAGCAGTTCTTC. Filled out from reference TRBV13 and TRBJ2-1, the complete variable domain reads AAGVIQSPRHLIKEKRETATLKCYPIPRHDTVYWYQQGPGQDPQFLISFYEKMQSDKGSIPDRFSAQQFSDYHSELNMSSLELGDSALYFCASRRQGRGNEQFFGPGTRLTVL.

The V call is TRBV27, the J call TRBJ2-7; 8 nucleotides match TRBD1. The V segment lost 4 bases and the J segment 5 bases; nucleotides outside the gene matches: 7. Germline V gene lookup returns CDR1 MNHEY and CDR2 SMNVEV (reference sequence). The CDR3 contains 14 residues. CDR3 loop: CASSSTGVVDEQYF. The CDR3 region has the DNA TGTGCCAGCAGTTCGACAGGGGTGGTTGACGAGCAGTACTTC.

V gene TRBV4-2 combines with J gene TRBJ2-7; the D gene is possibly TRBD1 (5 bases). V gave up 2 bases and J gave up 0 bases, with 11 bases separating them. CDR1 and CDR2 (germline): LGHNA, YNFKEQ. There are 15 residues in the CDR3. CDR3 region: CASSQPEGASYEQYF. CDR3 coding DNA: TGTGCCAGCAGCCAACCCGAAGGGGCCTCCTACGAGCAGTACTTC.

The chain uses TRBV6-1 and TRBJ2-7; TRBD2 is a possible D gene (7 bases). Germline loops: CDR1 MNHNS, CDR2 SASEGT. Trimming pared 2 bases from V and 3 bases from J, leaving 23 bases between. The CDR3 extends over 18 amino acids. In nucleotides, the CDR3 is TGTGCCAGCAGTGAATCTGAGGCGGGGGACAACTACTACTACGAGCAGTACTTC. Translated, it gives CASSESEAGDNYYYEQYF.

CDR3 protein: CAISESGGGGDTQYF. In nucleotides, the CDR3 is TGTGCCATCAGTGAGTCGGGGGGAGGAGGAGATACGCAGTATTTT. J is TRBJ2-3 and V is TRBV10-3; a weak D match, TRBD2 (6 bases). The germline V and J ends were trimmed by 0 bases and 5 bases, with 12 bases remaining between them. The CDR3 runs 15 residues. CDR1 is ENHRY and CDR2 is SYGVKD in the germline V gene.

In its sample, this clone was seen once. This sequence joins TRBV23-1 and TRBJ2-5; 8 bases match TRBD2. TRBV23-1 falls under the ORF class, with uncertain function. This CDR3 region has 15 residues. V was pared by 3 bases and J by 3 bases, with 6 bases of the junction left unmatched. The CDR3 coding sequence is TGCGCCAGCAGTCACTTCCCGGGGGGGAAAGAGACCCAGTACTTC. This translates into CASSHFPGGKETQYF.

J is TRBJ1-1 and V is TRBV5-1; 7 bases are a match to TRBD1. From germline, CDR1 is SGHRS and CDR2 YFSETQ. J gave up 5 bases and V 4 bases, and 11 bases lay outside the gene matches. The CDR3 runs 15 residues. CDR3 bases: TGCGCCAGCAGCAATACTGGACAGGAGGGAACTGAAGCTTTCTTT. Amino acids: CASSNTGQEGTEAFF.

In DNA, the CDR3 is TGTGCCAGCAGCCGGGACAGGGTGGCCGAGCAGTACTTC. Its protein product is CASSRDRVAEQYF. V gene TRBV7-2 combines with J gene TRBJ2-7, with 9 nucleotides matching TRBD1. The CDR3 sequence is 13 residues long. Germline V gene lookup returns CDR1 SGHTA and CDR2 FQGNSA. The J segment lost 6 bases and the V segment lost 5 bases, leaving 5 bases of the junction unmatched.

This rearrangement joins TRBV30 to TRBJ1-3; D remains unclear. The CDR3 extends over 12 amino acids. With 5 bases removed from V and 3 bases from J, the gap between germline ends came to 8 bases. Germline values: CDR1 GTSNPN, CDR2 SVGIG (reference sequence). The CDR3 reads CAWAVYGNTIYF. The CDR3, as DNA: TGTGCCTGGGCCGTATATGGAAACACCATATATTTT.

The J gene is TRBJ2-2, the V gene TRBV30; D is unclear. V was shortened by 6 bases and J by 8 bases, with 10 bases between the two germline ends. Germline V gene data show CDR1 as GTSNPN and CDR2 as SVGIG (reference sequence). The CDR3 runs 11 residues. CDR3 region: CACQEEGELFF. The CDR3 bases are TGTGCCTGTCAAGAGGAGGGGGAGCTGTTTTTT. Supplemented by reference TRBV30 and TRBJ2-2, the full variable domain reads SQTIHQWPATLVQPVGSPLSLECTVEGTSNPNLYWYRQAAGRGLQLLFYSVGIGQISSEVPQNLSASRPQDRQFILSSKKLLLSDSGFYLCACQEEGELFFGEGSRLTVL.

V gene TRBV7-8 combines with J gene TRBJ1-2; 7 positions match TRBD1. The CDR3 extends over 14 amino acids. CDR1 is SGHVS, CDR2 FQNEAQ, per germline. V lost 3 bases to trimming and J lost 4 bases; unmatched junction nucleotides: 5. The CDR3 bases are TGTGCCAGCAGCTTCCTGACAGGGAGCTATGGCTACACCTTC. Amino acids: CASSFLTGSYGYTF.

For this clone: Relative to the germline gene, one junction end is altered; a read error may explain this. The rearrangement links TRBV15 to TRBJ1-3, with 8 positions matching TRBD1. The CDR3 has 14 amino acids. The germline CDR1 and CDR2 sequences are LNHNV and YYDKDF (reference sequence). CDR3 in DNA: TGTGCCACCAGCAGAGGGGGCAGGGGGCCCGATTCGGATTTT. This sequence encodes CATSRGGRGPDSDF.

CDR3 sequence reads: CASSLVGGNTGELFF. CDR3 DNA sequence: TGTGCCAGCAGCTTAGTAGGGGGGAACACCGGGGAGCTGTTTTTT. The chain recombines TRBV11-2 with TRBJ2-2, with a weak D call TRBD1 (6 bases). CDR3 size: 15 residues. Germline CDR1 reads SGHAT; CDR2 reads FQNNGV. Trimming removed 1 base from V and 1 base from J, with 7 bases in between.